The next 29 T cell receptor beta chains were all read from a single sample in a study of blood T cell repertoires in COVID-19. The protocol was immunoSEQ multiplex PCR, while the TCRdb copy is restricted to in-frame clones and leaves out a portion. The table shows about 150,000 clones, with around 85% occurring only once. The sequenced material came from peripheral blood. These receptors all stem from a man in his 60s with COVID-19, enrolled during active disease.

The chain employs TRBV27 and TRBJ1-1; 8 bases map to TRBD1. CDR1 and CDR2 (germline): MNHEY, SMNVEV (reference sequence). V dropped 6 bases and J dropped 4; count of bases not matched to a gene: 10. This CDR3 comprises 15 residues. For the CDR3, the DNA is TGTGCCAGCAGAACCACCACTACAGGGGGCACTGAAGCTTTCTTT. Translating it yields CASRTTTTGGTEAFF.

J is TRBJ1-2 and V is TRBV28, with 7 bases matching TRBD1. V was pared by 6 bases and J by 4 bases, with 5 bases of the junction left unmatched. This CDR3 is built from 13 residues. The germline gives CDR1 MDHEN, CDR2 SYDVKM. The CDR3 sequence: CASRRQGGYGYTF. DNA of the CDR3: TGTGCCAGCAGACGACAGGGCGGCTATGGCTACACCTTC.

This chain connects TRBV6-4 to TRBJ1-1; D call uncertain. This CDR3 comprises 17 residues. The V gene lost 6 bases and the J gene lost 2 bases, with 22 bases spanning the gap. The germline gives CDR1 MRHNA, CDR2 SNTAGT. For the CDR3, the DNA is TGTGCCAGCAGATGGGCTCAGGCTTTTAACACTAACACTGAAGCTTTCTTT. Residues: CASRWAQAFNTNTEAFF.

The chain uses TRBV27 and TRBJ2-7; 11 nucleotides line up with TRBD1. Germline V gene data show CDR1 as MNHEY and CDR2 as SMNVEV (reference sequence). V shed 3 bases and J 2 bases; nucleotides not matched to a gene: 3. The CDR3 has 15 residues. Written as DNA, the CDR3 is TGTGCCAGCAGTTTGGGACAGGGGGTTCCCTACGAGCAGTACTTC. This codes for CASSLGQGVPYEQYF.

The V and J genes are TRBV7-9 and TRBJ1-1, with 10 bases matching TRBD1. Trimming at V came to 3 bases and at J to 12 bases, leaving 4 bases not matched to a gene. Germline CDR1 SEHNR, CDR2 FQNEAQ (reference sequence). The CDR3 length is 12 residues. The CDR3 protein is CASSFQGQGTFF. CDR3 nucleotides: TGTGCCAGCAGCTTTCAGGGACAGGGGACTTTCTTT.

This clone appeared a single time. One end of the junction does not line up with germline, which may come from a read error. The chain employs TRBV7-7 and TRBJ2-5, with TRBD2 identical over 8 bases. The CDR3 runs to 16 residues. Germline V gives CDR1 SSHAT, CDR2 FNYEAQ (reference sequence). The CDR3 loop reads CASSPNSGGDQETQYF. The CDR3 nucleotides read TGTGCTAGCAGCCCCAATTCGGGGGGGGATCAAGAGACCCAGTACTTC.

This clone appeared a few times. This chain joins TRBV10-2 and TRBJ1-1; D is undetermined. Looked up from germline, CDR1 is WSHSY and CDR2 is SAAADI. This CDR3 has 14 residues. The V gene lost 5 bases and the J gene lost 0 bases, with 10 bases spanning the gap. The CDR3 loop reads CASSLDGMNTEAFF. CDR3 nucleotides: TGCGCCAGCAGTTTGGACGGGATGAACACTGAAGCTTTCTTT.

This clone came up a few times. The chain joins TRBV28 to TRBJ2-3; 7 bases are shared with TRBD1. J gave up 6 bases and V 3 bases, and 9 bases lay outside the gene matches. This CDR3 contains 15 residues. Germline V CDR1 and CDR2: MDHEN, SYDVKM. This chain's CDR3 is CASSLGGNRGDTQYF. CDR3 nucleotides: TGTGCCAGCAGTTTGGGCGGCAACAGGGGTGATACGCAGTATTTT.

This chain joins TRBV10-1 and TRBJ2-5, with TRBD1 matching 10 bases. CDR3 length: 15 amino acids. The germline V gene has CDR1 WNHNN and CDR2 SYGVQD (reference sequence). V shed 9 bases, J shed 2 bases, and the junction held 9 bases outside the gene matches. The CDR3 loop is CARRDRGMGQETQYF. DNA for the CDR3: TGCGCCAGGAGGGACAGGGGTATGGGGCAAGAGACCCAGTACTTC.

This clone showed up just once. This chain joins TRBV7-9 and TRBJ2-6, with 10 bases matching TRBD1. The CDR3 loop spans 18 amino acids. Per the germline V gene, CDR1 is SEHNR and CDR2 is FQNEAQ (reference sequence). J gave up 3 bases and V 5 bases, and 10 bases lay outside the gene matches. CDR3 nucleotides: TGTGCCAGCAGCCAGACAGGGGGCGGAATCTTTGGGGCCAACGTCCTGACTTTC. This translates into CASSQTGGGIFGANVLTF.

The chain has TRBV6-6 and TRBJ1-4; perhaps TRBD1 as D (5 bases). V was cut by 4 bases and J by 3 bases, with 9 bases left in between. This CDR3 contains 14 residues. The germline CDR1 and CDR2 sequences are MNHNY and SVGAGI (reference sequence). Here the CDR3 reads CASSSRVANEKLFF. CDR3 DNA: TGTGCCAGCAGTTCCAGGGTCGCTAATGAAAAACTGTTTTTT.

V gene TRBV6-5 combines with J gene TRBJ2-7; TRBD2 aligns across 10 bases. With 5 bases clipped from V and 4 bases from J, the junction kept 8 bases outside the gene matches. Germline CDR1 MNHEY, CDR2 SVGAGI. The CDR3 has 15 residues. CDR3 loop: CASSIAGGFSYEQYF. The CDR3 DNA reads as TGTGCCAGCAGTATAGCGGGAGGTTTTTCTTACGAGCAGTACTTC.

The chain joins TRBV4-3 to TRBJ1-4; TRBD1 is a possible D gene (5 bases). The CDR3 consists of 15 residues. The V gene's germline CDR1 is LGHNA and CDR2 YSLEER. V lost 0 bases and J 4 bases, leaving 9 bases between the germline ends. The CDR3: CASSQDQGLNEKLFF. Written as DNA, the CDR3 is TGCGCCAGCAGCCAAGATCAGGGCCTTAATGAAAAACTGTTTTTT.

The CDR3 protein is CASSQSYQGAYEQYF. CDR3 in DNA: TGTGCCAGCAGCCAGAGCTACCAGGGTGCCTACGAGCAGTACTTC. The chain uses TRBV14 and TRBJ2-7, with D perhaps matching TRBD1 (5 bases). Germline V gene sequence: CDR1 SGHDN, CDR2 FVKESK. Trimming cost V 3 bases and J 2 bases, with 14 bases left between them. The CDR3 extends over 15 amino acids.

The chain uses TRBV7-9 and TRBJ2-4, with 9 bases aligning to TRBD1. CDR1 and CDR2 (germline): SEHNR, FQNEAQ (reference sequence). CDR3 length: 14 residues. The junction had 6 bases not matched to a gene; V was cut back by 5 bases and J by 7 bases. Written as DNA, the CDR3 is TGTGCCAGCAGCACCGACAGGGGGGGGAACATTCAGTACTTC. Protein: CASSTDRGGNIQYF.

This clone has only one observation. The V and J genes are TRBV2 and TRBJ2-5; the match to TRBD1 covers 7 bases. CDR1 is SNHLY, CDR2 FYNNEI, per germline. There are 16 residues in the CDR3. V gave up 5 bases and J gave up 3 bases; unmatched junction bases: 12. The CDR3 sequence is CASSTQQGSPKETQYF. The CDR3 DNA sequence: TGTGCCAGCAGTACCCAACAGGGGTCCCCAAAAGAGACCCAGTACTTC.

Here the CDR3 DNA reads TGCAGCGCTTGGGACAGGGGGCTGAACACTGAAGCTTTCTTT. Its protein product is CSAWDRGLNTEAFF. The chain recombines TRBV29-1 with TRBJ1-1, with 12 bases fitting TRBD1. The V gene end was trimmed by 7 bases and the J gene end by 0 bases; junction bases not matched to a gene: 3. Per germline, CDR1 SQVTM and CDR2 ANQGSEA. The CDR3 sequence is 14 residues long.

The rearrangement uses TRBV11-3 and TRBJ2-2; 7 nucleotides agree with TRBD2. CDR3 size: 14 residues. Trimming at V came to 1 base and at J to 5 bases, leaving 1 base not matched to a gene. Per the germline V gene, CDR1 is SGHNT and CDR2 is YENEEA. Here the CDR3 reads CASSLGRGTGELFF. DNA for the CDR3: TGTGCCAGCAGCTTAGGGCGGGGGACCGGGGAGCTGTTTTTT.

This chain connects TRBV7-9 to TRBJ2-7; TRBD1 is a possible D gene (6 bases). V was cut by 8 bases and J by 2 bases, with 16 bases left in between. The CDR3 is 14 amino acids. Germline CDR1 SEHNR, CDR2 FQNEAQ (reference sequence). CDR3: CASGPQGSPYEQYF. For the CDR3, the DNA is TGTGCCAGCGGACCACAGGGATCTCCCTACGAGCAGTACTTC.

The chain carries TRBV6-6 and TRBJ2-1, with D possibly TRBD1 on 6 matching bases. Trimming removed 7 bases from V and 10 bases from J, with 14 bases in between. Germline lookup yields CDR1 MNHNY and CDR2 SVGAGI (reference sequence). CDR3 length equals 12 residues. The DNA for the CDR3 is TGTGCCAGCACCCCTCTAGGGACAGAGCAGTTCTTC. It encodes CASTPLGTEQFF.

This clone appeared once. CDR3 protein: CASSRPPPQGTHEQYF. As DNA, the CDR3 is TGTGCCAGCAGTCGACCCCCCCCGCAGGGTACCCACGAGCAGTACTTC. This chain joins TRBV6-6 and TRBJ2-7, with D perhaps matching TRBD1 (5 bases). This CDR3 has 16 residues. V dropped 5 bases and J dropped 5 bases, with 22 bases sitting between them. CDR1 and CDR2 (germline): MNHNY, SVGAGI (reference sequence).

This chain connects TRBV10-3 to TRBJ2-2; 7 bases line up with TRBD1. V lost 1 base to trimming and J lost 0 bases; unmatched junction nucleotides: 5. The CDR3 length is 17 residues. The V gene's germline CDR1 is ENHRY and CDR2 SYGVKD. The CDR3 loop is CAISEYMQGANTGELFF. CDR3 in DNA: TGTGCCATCAGTGAGTATATGCAGGGGGCGAACACCGGGGAGCTGTTTTTT.

The J gene is TRBJ1-3, the V gene TRBV5-1, with D uncertain. V dropped 0 bases and J dropped 3 bases, with 13 bases sitting between them. Germline-derived CDR1 and CDR2 are SGHRS and YFSETQ. The CDR3 consists of 16 residues. CDR3 DNA sequence: TGCGCCAGCAGCTTGGGGTCAGTTGGGAGTGGAAACACCATATATTTT. This encodes CASSLGSVGSGNTIYF.

The gene calls are TRBV3-1 (or the pseudogene TRBV3-2) and TRBJ2-5; no clear D. V gave up 10 bases and J gave up 4 bases, with 25 bases separating them. CDR3 length: 16 amino acids. Germline CDR1 is LGHDT and CDR2 is YNNKEL (reference sequence). Written as DNA, the CDR3 is TGTGCCACATACTCGGAAGGTCCAGAATCGGGAGAGACCCAGTACTTC. It yields the protein CATYSEGPESGETQYF.

The V and J genes are TRBV11-3 and TRBJ2-5, with 7 bases matching TRBD1. V was pared by 2 bases and J by 4 bases, with 4 bases of the junction left unmatched. Germline assignment: CDR1 SGHNT and CDR2 YENEEA. This CDR3 spans 14 amino acids. CDR3 in DNA: TGTGCCAGCAGCTTATTTGCAGGGGGAGAGACCCAGTACTTC. Its translation: CASSLFAGGETQYF.

The CDR3 coding sequence is TGTGCCAGCAGTTTTCAGGGGAACACTGAAGCTTTCTTT. Translated: CASSFQGNTEAFF. The chain combines TRBV27 with TRBJ1-1, with D possibly TRBD1 on 5 matching bases. V was pared by 3 bases and J by 1 base, with 6 bases between. The CDR3 loop spans 13 amino acids. Per the germline V gene, CDR1 is MNHEY and CDR2 is SMNVEV (reference sequence).

The chain employs TRBV7-9 and TRBJ1-6; D unresolved. V lost 2 bases to trimming and J lost 14 bases, with 10 bases between them. The CDR3 is 12 residues long. Germline assignment: CDR1 SEHNR and CDR2 FQNEAQ (reference sequence). The CDR3 here is CASSLIPRALHF. CDR3 nucleotide sequence: TGTGCCAGCAGCTTAATCCCGCGAGCCCTCCACTTT. The whole variable domain, remainder taken from reference TRBV7-9 and TRBJ1-6, is DTGVSQNPRHKITKRGQNVTFRCDPISEHNRLYWYRQTLGQGPEFLTYFQNEAQLEKSRLLSDRFSAERPKGSFSTLEIQRTEQGDSAMYLCASSLIPRALHFGNGTRLTVT.

The rearrangement links TRBV27 to TRBJ1-1; D is undetermined. The CDR3 runs 15 residues. Trimming left V 3 bases short and J 0 bases short, with 11 bases between. CDR1 is MNHEY, CDR2 SMNVEV, per germline (reference sequence). For the CDR3, the DNA is TGTGCCAGCAGTTTCTATCGGGGTATGAACACTGAAGCTTTCTTT. Its protein product is CASSFYRGMNTEAFF.

This chain links TRBV14 with TRBJ2-7; TRBD1 is a possible D gene (5 bases). The V and J ends lost 4 bases and 5 bases respectively, with 12 bases between them. The CDR3 loop spans 13 amino acids. In germline, CDR1 is SGHDN, CDR2 FVKESK. Written as DNA, the CDR3 is TGTGCCAGCAGCCTTACGGACATCCACGAGCAGTACTTC. Translating gives CASSLTDIHEQYF. The full variable domain, with the rest looked up from reference TRBV14 and TRBJ2-7, is EAGVTQFPSHSVIEKGQTVTLRCDPISGHDNLYWYRRVMGKEIKFLLHFVKESKQDESGMPNNRFLAERTGGTYSTLKVQPAELEDSGVYFCASSLTDIHEQYFGPGTRLTVT.